These T cell receptor beta chains were read from a single sample in a study of T-cell memory formation after mild COVID-19. TCRdb analysed the 5' RACE reads with MiXCR anew, one entry per CDR3 protein. Here the sample spans fewer than 90,000 distinct CDR3 sequences, 13% being singletons. Sequenced sample: PBMCs or a T cell subset sorted from them (not recorded which). Receptor source: a man aged 18 to 30 who had mild COVID-19 (a few samples of this study predate the infection). Cell type and time point are not known. Both conserved end residues are part of each CDR3. The order of the fields is CDR3 protein, clone size, D gene, J gene, V gene. A D gene is named only where the DNA matches it firmly. The listing skips clone size in some rows; elsewhere it reads once, few, many or a size class.

CDR3aa: CASSLGMGGGTEAFF
abundance: -
d_gene: -
j_gene: TRBJ1-1
v_gene: TRBV3-1

CDR3aa: CASSELGGVGSYEQYF
abundance: -
d_gene: -
j_gene: TRBJ2-7
v_gene: TRBV10-2

CDR3aa: CASSQEGQGALSGELFF
abundance: few
d_gene: TRBD1
j_gene: TRBJ2-2
v_gene: TRBV4-3

CDR3aa: CASSPLRGPQETQYF
abundance: few
d_gene: -
j_gene: TRBJ2-5
v_gene: TRBV7-3

CDR3aa: CAIGEVEQFF
abundance: few
d_gene: -
j_gene: TRBJ2-1
v_gene: TRBV12-3/TRBV12-4

CDR3aa: CASSTNLRNGYTF
abundance: -
d_gene: -
j_gene: TRBJ1-2
v_gene: TRBV19

CDR3aa: CASSQDSDSRYGYTF
abundance: few
d_gene: -
j_gene: TRBJ1-2
v_gene: TRBV4-1

CDR3aa: CASDGVKETQYF
abundance: -
d_gene: -
j_gene: TRBJ2-5
v_gene: TRBV7-9

CDR3aa: CASSPQEYQETQYF
abundance: -
d_gene: -
j_gene: TRBJ2-5
v_gene: TRBV6-6

CDR3aa: CSAPDRDLEQYF
abundance: many
d_gene: TRBD1
j_gene: TRBJ2-7
v_gene: TRBV20-1

CDR3aa: CSAQRATRNEQFF
abundance: -
d_gene: -
j_gene: TRBJ2-1
v_gene: TRBV29-1

CDR3aa: CAISGQGNQPQHF
abundance: few
d_gene: TRBD1
j_gene: TRBJ1-5
v_gene: TRBV6-2/TRBV6-3

CDR3aa: CASSKVGSTDTQYF
abundance: many
d_gene: -
j_gene: TRBJ2-3
v_gene: TRBV21-1

CDR3aa: CASSAYRTGGTEAFF
abundance: -
d_gene: TRBD1
j_gene: TRBJ1-1
v_gene: TRBV6-5

CDR3aa: CASKPDRGSNQPQHF
abundance: few
d_gene: TRBD1
j_gene: TRBJ1-5
v_gene: TRBV4-3

CDR3aa: CSASGYSYNEQFF
abundance: -
d_gene: -
j_gene: TRBJ2-1
v_gene: TRBV20-1

CDR3aa: CASRPRDGDNSPLHF
abundance: few
d_gene: -
j_gene: TRBJ1-6
v_gene: TRBV4-1

CDR3aa: CASSSPTSSYEQYF
abundance: many
d_gene: -
j_gene: TRBJ2-7
v_gene: TRBV27

CDR3aa: CSVAPGQGSQQYF
abundance: many
d_gene: TRBD1
j_gene: TRBJ2-7
v_gene: TRBV29-1

CDR3aa: CASRRLTGTGTEAFF
abundance: -
d_gene: -
j_gene: TRBJ1-1
v_gene: TRBV7-2

CDR3aa: CATSDLGTYTGELFF
abundance: few
d_gene: -
j_gene: TRBJ2-2
v_gene: TRBV24-1

CDR3aa: CSAMGPREADTQYF
abundance: -
d_gene: -
j_gene: TRBJ2-3
v_gene: TRBV20-1

CDR3aa: CASRHRRGATTDTQYF
abundance: -
d_gene: -
j_gene: TRBJ2-3
v_gene: TRBV6-2/TRBV6-3

CDR3aa: CASSYLGSEAFF
abundance: few
d_gene: -
j_gene: TRBJ1-1
v_gene: TRBV6-6

CDR3aa: CASSWTGMEQYTQYF
abundance: -
d_gene: TRBD1
j_gene: TRBJ2-3
v_gene: TRBV27

CDR3aa: CASRGQGGNEQFF
abundance: -
d_gene: TRBD1
j_gene: TRBJ2-1
v_gene: TRBV11-1

CDR3aa: CSGERETQYF
abundance: -
d_gene: -
j_gene: TRBJ2-5
v_gene: TRBV29-1

CDR3aa: CASSYSNPENEQFF
abundance: few
d_gene: -
j_gene: TRBJ2-1
v_gene: TRBV6-7

CDR3aa: CASSHHFTGIQGYGYTF
abundance: -
d_gene: -
j_gene: TRBJ1-2
v_gene: TRBV4-1

CDR3aa: CASSVHSSGANVLTF
abundance: -
d_gene: -
j_gene: TRBJ2-6
v_gene: TRBV2

CDR3aa: CASSLGGRYEQYF
abundance: many
d_gene: -
j_gene: TRBJ2-7
v_gene: TRBV3-1

CDR3aa: CASSPRAVNSPLHF
abundance: -
d_gene: -
j_gene: TRBJ1-6
v_gene: TRBV18

CDR3aa: CASSQGSSGSTDTQYF
abundance: -
d_gene: TRBD2
j_gene: TRBJ2-3
v_gene: TRBV4-2

CDR3aa: CASSLAAGFYGYTF
abundance: -
d_gene: -
j_gene: TRBJ1-2
v_gene: TRBV5-6

CDR3aa: CASSLSHGSYSTDTQYF
abundance: -
d_gene: -
j_gene: TRBJ2-3
v_gene: TRBV7-9